By sample share, the clone carrying this T cell receptor beta chain is medium-sized. Its antigen is currently unknown. 5'RACE with 10-nucleotide random UMIs generated the cDNA. From 15-18 subjects, each sequencing run yielded over 180 million TCR-beta sequences. TCRdb recomputed calls from the 5' RACE reads with MiXCR, one row per CDR3 protein. Of tens of thousands of distinct CDR3 sequences listed, approximately 12% are singletons. The data originate from a study of neurological immune-mediated disorders. Study-level points and caveats: In HTLV-1-associated myelopathy, TCR clonal expansion was greatest, and in multiple sclerosis it was least, below healthy controls. Expanded clones shared no identical CDR3 amino acid sequences across subjects, which suggested private TCR-beta repertoires in all groups.

From germline, CDR1 is LGHDT and CDR2 YNNKEL (reference sequence). The CDR3 has 15 residues. V dropped 4 bases and J dropped 3 bases, with 13 bases sitting between them. The clonotype was recovered from a woman in her sixties with HTLV-1-associated myelopathy (HAM/TSP). The specimen was PBMCs. The chain joins TRBV3-1 to TRBJ2-1; D perhaps matches TRBD2 (5 bases). The CDR3 reads CASSPGGGYYNEQFF. The CDR3 nucleotides are TGTGCCAGCAGCCCCGGCGGCGGGTACTACAATGAGCAGTTCTTC.